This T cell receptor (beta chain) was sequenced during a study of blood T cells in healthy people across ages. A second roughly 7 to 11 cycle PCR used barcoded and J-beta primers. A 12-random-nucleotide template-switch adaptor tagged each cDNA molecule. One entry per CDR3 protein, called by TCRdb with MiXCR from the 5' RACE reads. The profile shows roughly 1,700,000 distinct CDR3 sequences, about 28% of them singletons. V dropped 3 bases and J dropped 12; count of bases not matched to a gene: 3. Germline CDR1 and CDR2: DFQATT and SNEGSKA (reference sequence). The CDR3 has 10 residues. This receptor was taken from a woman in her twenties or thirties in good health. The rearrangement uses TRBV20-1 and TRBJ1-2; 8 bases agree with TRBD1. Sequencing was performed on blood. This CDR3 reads CSARGQANTF. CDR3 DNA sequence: TGCAGTGCTAGGGGACAGGCGAACACCTTC.